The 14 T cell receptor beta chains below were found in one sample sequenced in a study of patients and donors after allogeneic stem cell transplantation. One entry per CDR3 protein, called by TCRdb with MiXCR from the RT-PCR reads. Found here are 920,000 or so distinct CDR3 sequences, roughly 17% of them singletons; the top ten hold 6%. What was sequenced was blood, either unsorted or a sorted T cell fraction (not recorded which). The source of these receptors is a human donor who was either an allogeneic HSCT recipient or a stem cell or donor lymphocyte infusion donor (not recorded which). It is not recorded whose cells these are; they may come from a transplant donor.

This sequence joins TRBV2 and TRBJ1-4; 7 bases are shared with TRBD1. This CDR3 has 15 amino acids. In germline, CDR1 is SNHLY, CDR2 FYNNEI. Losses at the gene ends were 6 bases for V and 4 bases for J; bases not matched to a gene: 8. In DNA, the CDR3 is TGTGCCAGCAGGAGCCGGGACAGCCGTAATGAAAAACTGTTTTTT. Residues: CASRSRDSRNEKLFF.

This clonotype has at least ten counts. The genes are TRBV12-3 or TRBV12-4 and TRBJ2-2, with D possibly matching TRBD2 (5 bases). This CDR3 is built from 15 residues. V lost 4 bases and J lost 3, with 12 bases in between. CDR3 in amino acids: CASSSPRGYTGELFF. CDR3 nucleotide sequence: TGTGCCAGCAGTTCACCTCGGGGATACACCGGGGAGCTGTTTTTT.

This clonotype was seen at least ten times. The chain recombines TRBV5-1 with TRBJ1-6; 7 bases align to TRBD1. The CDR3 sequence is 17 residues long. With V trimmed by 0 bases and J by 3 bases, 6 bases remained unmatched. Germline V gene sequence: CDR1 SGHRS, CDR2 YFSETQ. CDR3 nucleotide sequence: TGCGCCAGCAGCTTGGATCCAGGGGGGGACTATAATTCACCCCTCCACTTT. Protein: CASSLDPGGDYNSPLHF.

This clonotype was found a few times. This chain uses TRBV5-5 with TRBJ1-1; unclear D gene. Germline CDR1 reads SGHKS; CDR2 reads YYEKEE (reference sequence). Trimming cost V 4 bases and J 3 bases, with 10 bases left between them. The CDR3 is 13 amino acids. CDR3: CASSSSRDTEAFF. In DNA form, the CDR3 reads TGTGCCAGCAGCAGTTCGAGGGACACTGAAGCTTTCTTT.

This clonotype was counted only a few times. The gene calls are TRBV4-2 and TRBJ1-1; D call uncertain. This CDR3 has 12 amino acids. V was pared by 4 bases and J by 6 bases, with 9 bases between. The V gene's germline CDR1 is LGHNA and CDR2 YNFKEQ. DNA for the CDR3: TGTGCCAGCAGCCCAGGTCGGGCTGAAGCTTTCTTT. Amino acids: CASSPGRAEAFF.

CDR3: CASSLRTGVGDQPQHF. Here the CDR3 DNA reads TGTGCCAGCAGTTTACGGACAGGGGTGGGGGATCAGCCCCAGCATTTT. The chain has TRBV12-3 or TRBV12-4 and TRBJ1-5, with 9 nucleotides matching TRBD1. The CDR3 covers 16 residues. Trimming took 2 bases from V and 5 from J; bases not matched to a gene: 7.

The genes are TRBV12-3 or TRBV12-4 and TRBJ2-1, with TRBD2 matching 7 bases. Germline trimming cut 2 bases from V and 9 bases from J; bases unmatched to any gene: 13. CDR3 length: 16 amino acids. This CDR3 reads CASSLRGGIVNSEQFF. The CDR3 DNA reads TGTGCCAGCAGTTTACGGGGAGGGATAGTGAACAGTGAGCAGTTCTTC.

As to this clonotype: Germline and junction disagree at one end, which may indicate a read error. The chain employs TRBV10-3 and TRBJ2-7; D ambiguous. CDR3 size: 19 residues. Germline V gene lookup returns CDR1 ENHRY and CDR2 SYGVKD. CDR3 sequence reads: CASSESDQRWHRFLYEQYF. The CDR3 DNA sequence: TGTGCCAGCAGTGAGTCGGACCAACGGTGGCATCGTTTTCTCTACGAGCAGTACTTC.

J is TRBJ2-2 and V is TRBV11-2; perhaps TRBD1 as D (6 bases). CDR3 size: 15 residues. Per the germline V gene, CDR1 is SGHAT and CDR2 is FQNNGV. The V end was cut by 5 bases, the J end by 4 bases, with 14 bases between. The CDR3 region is CASSAKGVGTGELFF. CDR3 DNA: TGTGCCAGCAGCGCGAAGGGGGTCGGCACCGGGGAGCTGTTTTTT.

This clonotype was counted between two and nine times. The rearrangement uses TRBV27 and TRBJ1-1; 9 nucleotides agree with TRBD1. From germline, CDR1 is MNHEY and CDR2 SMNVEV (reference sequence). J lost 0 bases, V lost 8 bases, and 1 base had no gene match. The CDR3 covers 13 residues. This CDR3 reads CASGDRVNTEAFF. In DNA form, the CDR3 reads TGTGCCAGCGGGGACAGGGTGAACACTGAAGCTTTCTTT.

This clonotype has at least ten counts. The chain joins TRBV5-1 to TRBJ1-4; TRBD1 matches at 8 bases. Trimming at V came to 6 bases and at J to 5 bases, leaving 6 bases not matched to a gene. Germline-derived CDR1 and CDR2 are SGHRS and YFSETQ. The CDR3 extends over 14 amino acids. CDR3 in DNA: TGCGCCAGCACAGGGGGCGGACGGAATGAAAAACTGTTTTTT. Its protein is CASTGGGRNEKLFF. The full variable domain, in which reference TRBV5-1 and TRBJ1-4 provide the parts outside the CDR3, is KAGVTQTPRYLIKTRGQQVTLSCSPISGHRSVSWYQQTPGQGLQFLFEYFSETQRNKGNFPGRFSGRQFSNSRSEMNVSTLELGDSALYLCASTGGGRNEKLFFGSGTQLSVL.

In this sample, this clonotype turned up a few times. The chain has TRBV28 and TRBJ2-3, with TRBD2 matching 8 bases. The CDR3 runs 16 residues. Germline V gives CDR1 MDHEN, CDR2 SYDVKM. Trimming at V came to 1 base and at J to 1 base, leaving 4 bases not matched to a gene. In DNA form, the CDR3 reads TGTGCCAGCAGTTTATTAGCGGGGACGGGCACAGATACGCAGTATTTT. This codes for CASSLLAGTGTDTQYF.

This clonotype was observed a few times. The DNA for the CDR3 is TGTGCCAGCAGCCTAAGGACCCGCTCCTACGAGCAGTACTTC. Residues: CASSLRTRSYEQYF. J is TRBJ2-7 and V is TRBV7-2; unclear D gene. Germline loops: CDR1 SGHTA, CDR2 FQGNSA. Trimming stripped 5 bases from V and 0 bases from J, with 11 bases between. The CDR3 sequence is 14 residues long.

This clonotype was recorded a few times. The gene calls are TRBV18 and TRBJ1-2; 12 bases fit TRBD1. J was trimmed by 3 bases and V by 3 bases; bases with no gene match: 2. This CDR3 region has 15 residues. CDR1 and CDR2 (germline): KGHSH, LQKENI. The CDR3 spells CASSPGQGADYGYTF. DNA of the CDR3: TGTGCCAGCTCACCGGGACAGGGGGCTGACTATGGCTACACCTTC.